This T cell receptor (beta chain) comes out of a study of T cell repertoires in cytomegalovirus infection. TCRdb re-called the reads with MiXCR, one entry per CDR3 protein. The sample records about 310,000 distinct CDR3 sequences, 20% to 25% being singletons. This clonotype was counted between two and nine times. Its antigen is not known. CDR1 and CDR2 (germline): SGHTA, FQGTGA. This CDR3 spans 14 amino acids. The V segment lost 5 bases and the J segment 6 bases; nucleotides outside the gene matches: 7. This specimen was cultured PBMCs, taken from culture after CMV antigen stimulation. V gene TRBV7-3 combines with J gene TRBJ2-1; 7 positions match TRBD1. This TCR derives from a human donor in good health (CMV status not recorded). Some clones in this sample may be carry-over from other donors' samples. The CDR3 bases are TGTGCCAGCAGCGCTAGACAGGGTAGCAATGAGCAGTTCTTC. Its protein product is CASSARQGSNEQFF.